The sequence of this T cell receptor (beta chain) was determined in a study of regulatory dendritic cells for organ transplantation. Study-wide results and caveats: Mature dendritic cells appeared to drive more memory CD8+ clonal expansion than regulatory ones.

Sorted T cells were CFSE-labeled and cultured less than 6 days with allogeneic regulatory or mature dendritic cells at 1:10. About this clone itself: Its antigen remains unknown.

Germline-derived CDR1 and CDR2 are MNHNS and SASEGT. CDR3 length: 16 amino acids. Trimming removed 3 bases from V and 1 base from J, with 14 bases in between. Produced via immunoSEQ multiplex PCR; TCRdb's table is partial and in-frame only. In the table there are about 10,000 clones, 65% to 85% of which are singletons. The receptor comes from a human donor in good health. The chain uses TRBV6-1 and TRBJ2-3; TRBD2 might be the D (7 bases). Source material: memory CD4+ T cells from blood cultured with dendritic cells. Subset reported: CD45RO+ memory T cells. CDR3 DNA: TGTGCCAGCAGTGAGGTTGGCGGGGGCCGCACAGATACGCAGTATTTT. Translation gives CASSEVGGGRTDTQYF.